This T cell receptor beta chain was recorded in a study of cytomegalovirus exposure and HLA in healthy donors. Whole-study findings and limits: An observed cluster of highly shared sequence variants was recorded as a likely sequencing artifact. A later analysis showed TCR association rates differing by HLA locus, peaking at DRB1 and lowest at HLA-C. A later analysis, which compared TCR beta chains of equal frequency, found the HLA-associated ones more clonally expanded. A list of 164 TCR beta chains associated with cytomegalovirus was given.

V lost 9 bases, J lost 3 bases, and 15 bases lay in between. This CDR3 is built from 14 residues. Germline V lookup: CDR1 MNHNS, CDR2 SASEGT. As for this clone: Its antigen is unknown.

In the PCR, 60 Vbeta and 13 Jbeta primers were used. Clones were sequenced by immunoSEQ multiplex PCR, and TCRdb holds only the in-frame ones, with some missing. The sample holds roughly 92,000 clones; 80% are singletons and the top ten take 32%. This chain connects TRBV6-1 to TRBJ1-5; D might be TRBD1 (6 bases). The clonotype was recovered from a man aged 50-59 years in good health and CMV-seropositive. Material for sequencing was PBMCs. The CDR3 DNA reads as TGTGCCAGTCGGCTACAGGGTTCCAATCAGCCCCAGCATTTT. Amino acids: CASRLQGSNQPQHF.